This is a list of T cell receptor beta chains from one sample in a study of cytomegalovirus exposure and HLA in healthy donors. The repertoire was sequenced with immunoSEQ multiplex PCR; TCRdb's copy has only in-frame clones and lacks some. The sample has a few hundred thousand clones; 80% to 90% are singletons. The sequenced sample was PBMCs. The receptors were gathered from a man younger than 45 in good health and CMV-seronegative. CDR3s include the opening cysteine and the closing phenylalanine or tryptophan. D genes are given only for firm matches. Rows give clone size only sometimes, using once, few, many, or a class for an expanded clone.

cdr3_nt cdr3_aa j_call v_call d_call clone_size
TGTGCCAGCAGCATAGCGGGGGGAAGGGCGTCTACAGATACGCAGTATTTT CASSIAGGRASTDTQYF TRBJ2-3 TRBV5-4 TRBD2 once
TGTGCCAGCAGTTACTCAGGGACATGGAACACCGGGGAGCTGTTTTTT CASSYSGTWNTGELFF TRBJ2-2 TRBV6-5 NA NA
TGTGCCAGCAGTGAAGTCGACAGCTATGGCTACACCTTC CASSEVDSYGYTF TRBJ1-2 TRBV2 NA NA
TGTGCCAGTAGACGGGGGATGGGGCCCTCTAGCACAGATACGCAGTATTTT CASRRGMGPSSTDTQYF TRBJ2-3 TRBV19 NA NA
TGCAGCGTTGTTGAGGGGGCCGTTACCTACGAGCAGTACTTC CSVVEGAVTYEQYF TRBJ2-7 TRBV29-1 TRBD1 NA
TGTGCCAGCAGTCCCCGGGGACAGTCGTTCACAGATACGCAGTATTTT CASSPRGQSFTDTQYF TRBJ2-3 TRBV28 TRBD1 NA
TGTGCCAGCTCCAAGGGGGGGACAGATACGCAGTATTTT CASSKGGTDTQYF TRBJ2-3 TRBV9 NA few
TGTGCCAGCAGCGTAGCTGGGAGGGGGATTTACACAGATACGCAGTATTTT CASSVAGRGIYTDTQYF TRBJ2-3 TRBV9 NA NA
TGTGCCAGCAGTGAAGCGGATCGGGGAGGGGCCTATAATTCACCCCTCCACTTT CASSEADRGGAYNSPLHF TRBJ1-6 TRBV2 NA once
TGTGCCAGCAGTGAAGTTGCCAGGGTCAGAGACGAGCAGTACTTC CASSEVARVRDEQYF TRBJ2-7 TRBV2 NA NA
TGCGCCAGCAGCCAAGAGAGTAGCGGGGGGGCCGGTACGCAGTATTTT CASSQESSGGAGTQYF TRBJ2-3 TRBV4-1 TRBD2 NA
TGCGCCAGCAGCAAACTAGCGGGGTTCGACTCCTACAATGAGCAGTTCTTC CASSKLAGFDSYNEQFF TRBJ2-1 TRBV5-1 TRBD2 NA
TGTTCCAGCGGGGGGAAGCTTAATAATGAAAAACTGTTTTTT CSSGGKLNNEKLFF TRBJ1-4 TRBV7-9 NA NA
TGTGCCACCGAAACGGACTGGGGCTATGGCTACACCTTC CATETDWGYGYTF TRBJ1-2 TRBV28 NA NA
TGTGCCAGCAGTTACTCGGGCGGGAGAGAGCCCCAGCATTTT CASSYSGGREPQHF TRBJ1-5 TRBV6-5 NA NA
TGTGCCAGCAGCCAAGATCAAAATGGGGGAGCGGGGGCCCCCTACGAGCAGTACTTC CASSQDQNGGAGAPYEQYF TRBJ2-7 TRBV4-2 TRBD2 NA
TGTGCCAGCAGCTTGGGGACAGGGGACGAGCAGTACTTC CASSLGTGDEQYF TRBJ2-7 TRBV7-2 TRBD1 NA
TGTACCAGCAGCGCGACAGCCTCTGGGGCCAACGTCCTGACTTTC CTSSATASGANVLTF TRBJ2-6 TRBV9 NA NA
TGTGCCAGCAGCGTAGTCGGGGGGGGCATGAACACTGAAGCTTTCTTT CASSVVGGGMNTEAFF TRBJ1-1 TRBV9 NA NA
TGCGCCAGCAGCTCTACCCTTTCTAGCGGGGGCACAGATACGCAGTATTTT CASSSTLSSGGTDTQYF TRBJ2-3 TRBV5-1 TRBD2 NA
TGTGCCAGCAGCTTGCTTAGGGGCCTGGAGCAGTACTTC CASSLLRGLEQYF TRBJ2-7 TRBV5-5 NA NA
TGCGCCAGCAGCATGGGACTAGCGGGGGAAAACATTCAGTACTTC CASSMGLAGENIQYF TRBJ2-4 TRBV4-1 TRBD2 NA
TGTGCCAGCAGCGGGGGACAAGAAGAGACCCAGTACTTC CASSGGQEETQYF TRBJ2-5 TRBV9 NA NA
TGTGCCAGCACTCACAGGGAGGGTGCTAGCACAGATACGCAGTATTTT CASTHREGASTDTQYF TRBJ2-3 TRBV7-9 NA NA
TGTGCCAGCAGCTTCGGGACCTACAATGAGCAGTTCTTC CASSFGTYNEQFF TRBJ2-1 TRBV5-5 NA NA
TGCGCCAGCAGTCACAGGACAGGCCGAAATTCACCCCTCCACTTT CASSHRTGRNSPLHF TRBJ1-6 TRBV23-1 TRBD1 NA
TGTGCCAGCCTCGGGGGGGGACACCCCAACTATGGCTACACCTTC CASLGGGHPNYGYTF TRBJ1-2 TRBV2 NA NA
TGTGCCAGCAGTCCCCGGGACAGGGATTACGAGCAGTACTTC CASSPRDRDYEQYF TRBJ2-7 TRBV6-6 TRBD1 NA
TGTGCCAGATACAGGGAGTCCAAAGAGACCCAGTACTTC CARYRESKETQYF TRBJ2-5 TRBV9 NA NA
TGTGCCACCAGCAGAGACCATAGCGGGGGGGAATTCACAGATACGCAGTATTTT CATSRDHSGGEFTDTQYF TRBJ2-3 TRBV15 TRBD2 once
TGTGCCAGCAGCCAAGATAGAGCGACTAGCGGGGGAGATAGGCAGTACTTC CASSQDRATSGGDRQYF TRBJ2-7 TRBV4-2 TRBD2 NA
TGTGCCACCAGCAAGAAGGGGAAAGGTCTCTACGAGCAGTACTTC CATSKKGKGLYEQYF TRBJ2-7 TRBV15 NA NA
TGTGCCAGCGGGGAACAGGGGTATCAGCCCCAGCATTTT CASGEQGYQPQHF TRBJ1-5 TRBV2 TRBD1 NA
TGTGCCAGCAGCCTTATACAGGGCGGAGAGCAGTACTTC CASSLIQGGEQYF TRBJ2-7 TRBV7-8 NA NA
TGTGCCAGCAGCCGCCCGGGACAGGGAAATTTCGGGGAGCTGTTTTTT CASSRPGQGNFGELFF TRBJ2-2 TRBV7-6 TRBD1 NA
TGTGCCAGCAGCTCTGGACTAGCGGGTTCTGAGACCCAGTACTTC CASSSGLAGSETQYF TRBJ2-5 TRBV7-9 TRBD2 NA
TGTGCCAGCAGCTCTACAGGAGGGCAAGAGACCCAGTACTTC CASSSTGGQETQYF TRBJ2-5 TRBV7-2 NA NA